Listed below are T cell receptor beta chains from one sample, sequenced in a study of blood T cell repertoires in COVID-19. Libraries were prepared by immunoSEQ multiplex PCR; TCRdb keeps only in-frame clonotypes and omits some of them. The sample lists a few hundred thousand clones, about 91% seen once, with 1.5% to 2% in the top ten. Sequenced: peripheral blood. The source of these receptors is a woman aged 25 to 39 with COVID-19, enrolled during active disease. CDR3s leave out the opening cysteine and the closing phenylalanine or tryptophan. The order of the fields is D gene, clone size, J gene, V gene, CDR3 protein. A D gene is named only where the DNA matches it firmly. The listing skips clone size in some rows; elsewhere it reads once, few, many or a size class.

>TRBD1|NA|TRBJ2-7|TRBV4-2
ASSQVPGGIISYEQY
>NA|once|TRBJ1-6|TRBV28
ASSPGRGTSPLH
>NA|few|TRBJ1-2|TRBV3-1/TRBV3-2
ASSQEASASHRRYGYT
>NA|NA|TRBJ1-1|TRBV29-1
SAGEGRTEAF
>TRBD2|once|TRBJ2-1|TRBV11-2
ASSFGGDEQF
>NA|NA|TRBJ2-2|TRBV5-1
ASSFKHGTGELF
>NA|NA|TRBJ2-5|TRBV18
ASSPNQGRETQY
>TRBD1|NA|TRBJ1-5|TRBV4-2
ASSQLPGQGGQPQH
>NA|NA|TRBJ1-3|TRBV7-8
ASSLNVFAGPSGNTIY
>NA|NA|TRBJ2-5|TRBV4-2
ASSQEIHPGVRETQY
>NA|NA|TRBJ1-1|TRBV7-2
ASSFLGVNTEAF
>NA|NA|TRBJ2-1|TRBV27
ASSPRAAYNEQF
>TRBD2|NA|TRBJ2-1|TRBV24-1
ATSDPRTSGVNEQF
>NA|NA|TRBJ1-2|TRBV5-5
ASSSDTYGYT
>TRBD1|NA|TRBJ2-1|TRBV7-2
ASSSTGGAIHEQF
>NA|NA|TRBJ1-2|TRBV27
ASTLTGTLPYGYT
>NA|NA|TRBJ2-1|TRBV1
TSSQDSGPAGVPKQF
>NA|NA|TRBJ2-5|TRBV7-9
ASSHTTGDGETQY
>NA|few|TRBJ2-1|TRBV5-1
ASSLEGGGNEQF
>NA|NA|TRBJ1-2|TRBV2
ASSGPRGPDYGYT
>NA|NA|TRBJ2-7|TRBV11-2
ASSQRTLYEQY
>NA|NA|TRBJ1-2|TRBV11-2
ASSLDGLVGGYGYT
>NA|NA|TRBJ1-6|TRBV2
ASSRVYSPLH
>TRBD1|NA|TRBJ1-1|TRBV28
ASSLTGTGGEAF
>TRBD2|NA|TRBJ2-5|TRBV6-4
ASSRPPYSGGHKETQY
>NA|NA|TRBJ1-2|TRBV28
ASLGDYSGGYT
>TRBD2|NA|TRBJ2-3|TRBV5-8
ASSSAIAGGADTQY
>TRBD1|NA|TRBJ1-2|TRBV11-2
ASSYSGQGHGYT
>NA|NA|TRBJ1-1|TRBV9
ASSVGPGYNTEAF
>NA|NA|TRBJ2-2|TRBV7-3
ASSLARNTGELF
>TRBD2|NA|TRBJ2-3|TRBV2
ASSDVGGALLSTDTQY